This T cell receptor beta chain was sequenced during a study of early T cells in non-severe SARS-CoV-2 infection. A single record per CDR3 protein comes from TCRdb applying MiXCR to the 5' RACE reads. The sample contains more than 95,000 distinct CDR3 sequences, over 15% of which appear only once. CDR3 length: 14 residues. Deletions cut 6 bases from V and 7 bases from J, with 18 bases between. Germline lookup yields CDR1 MNHEY and CDR2 SMNVEV (reference sequence). This chain connects TRBV27 to TRBJ1-2; D unclear. The clonotype originates from an adult who was a healthcare worker with PCR-confirmed SARS-CoV-2 infection or an uninfected control (not recorded which). Sequencing was performed on whole blood. CDR3 nucleotide sequence: TGTGCCAGCAGACAAAAAGGGTGGGGAGGTGGCTACACCTTC. It codes for CASRQKGWGGGYTF.